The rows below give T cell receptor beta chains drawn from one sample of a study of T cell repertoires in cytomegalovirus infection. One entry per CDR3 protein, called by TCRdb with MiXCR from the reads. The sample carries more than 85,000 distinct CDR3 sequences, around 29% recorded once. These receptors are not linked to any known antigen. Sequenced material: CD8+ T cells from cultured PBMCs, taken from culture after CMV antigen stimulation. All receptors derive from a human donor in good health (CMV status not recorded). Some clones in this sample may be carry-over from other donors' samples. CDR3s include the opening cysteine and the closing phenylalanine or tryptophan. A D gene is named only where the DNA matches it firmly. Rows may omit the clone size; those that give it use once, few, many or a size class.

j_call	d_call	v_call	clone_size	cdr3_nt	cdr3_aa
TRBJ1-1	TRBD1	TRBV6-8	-	TGTGCCAGCCAGGGGGCCACTGAAGCTTTCTTT	CASQGATEAFF
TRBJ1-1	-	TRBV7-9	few	TGTGCCAGCAGCTTATTGGAGAATCGGACTGAAGCTTTCTTT	CASSLLENRTEAFF
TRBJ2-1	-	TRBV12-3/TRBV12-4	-	TGTGCCAGCAGTTGGGACCTAAACAATGAGCAGTTCTTC	CASSWDLNNEQFF
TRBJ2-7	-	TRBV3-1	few	TGTGCCAGCAGCCAAGATCTCCACGAGCAGTACTTC	CASSQDLHEQYF
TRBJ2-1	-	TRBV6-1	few	TGTGCCAGCAGTTTAGAAACCGGGACCTCGGGCAATGAGCAGTTCTTC	CASSLETGTSGNEQFF
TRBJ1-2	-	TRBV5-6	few	TGTGCCAGCAGCTTGGACTCCCGGATCCTCTATGGCTACACCTTC	CASSLDSRILYGYTF
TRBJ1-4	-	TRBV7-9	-	TGTGCCGGCAGCCCAGACGGGGTTGGGAATGAAAAACTGTTTTTT	CAGSPDGVGNEKLFF
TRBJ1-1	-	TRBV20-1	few	TGCAGTGCTAGAGGGATGGGGGGCACTGAAGCTTTCTTT	CSARGMGGTEAFF
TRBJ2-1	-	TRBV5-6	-	TGTGCCAGCAGCGGCTCCCTGGCAGAGCAGTTCTTC	CASSGSLAEQFF
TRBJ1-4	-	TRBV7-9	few	TGTGCCAGCCGGTCAGGGACTAATGAAAAACTGTTTTTT	CASRSGTNEKLFF
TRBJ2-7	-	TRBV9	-	TGTGCCAGCTCGGCCGGGACAATAAGGGGCGAGCAGTACTTC	CASSAGTIRGEQYF
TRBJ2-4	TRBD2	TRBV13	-	TGTGCCAGCAGCTTCAGGACTAGCGGTGACATTCAGTACTTC	CASSFRTSGDIQYF
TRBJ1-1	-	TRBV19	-	TGTGCCAGTAGTTATTCGGATGAAGCTTTCTTT	CASSYSDEAFF
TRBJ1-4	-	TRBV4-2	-	TGTGCCAGCAGCCAAAAGAGGGGAGTCCCCGCGGAGAAGACTTCGACTAATGAAAAACTGTTTTTT	CASSQKRGVPAEKTSTNEKLFF
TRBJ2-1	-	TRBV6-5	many	TGTGCCAGCTCTTCCCTAGCCTACAATGAGCAGTTCTTC	CASSSLAYNEQFF
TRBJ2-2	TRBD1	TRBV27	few	TGTGCCACCCGACAGGGTGGTAACACCGGGGAGCTGTTTTTT	CATRQGGNTGELFF
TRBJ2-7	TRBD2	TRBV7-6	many	TGTGCCAGCAGTCCCGAGGGACTAGCCTCCTACGAGCAGTACTTC	CASSPEGLASYEQYF
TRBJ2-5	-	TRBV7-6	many	TGTGCCAGCAGCTCAAGTCCAGGGGCGCGGGAGACCCAGTACTTC	CASSSSPGARETQYF
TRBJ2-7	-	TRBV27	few	TGTGCCAGCAGTTTATTTTGGGCCCGGGGAGGCTCCCTCGAGCAGTACTTC	CASSLFWARGGSLEQYF
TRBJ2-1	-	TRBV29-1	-	TGCAGCGTTGAAGAGACACAGGGCTTCTCCTACAATGAGCAGTTCTTC	CSVEETQGFSYNEQFF
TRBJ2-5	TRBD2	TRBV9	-	TGTGCCAGCAGCACAGGACTAGCGGGTATAAGCCAAGAGACCCAGTACTTC	CASSTGLAGISQETQYF
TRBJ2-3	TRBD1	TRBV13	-	TGTGCCAGCAGCTGGAACCGGGACAGGGGATCAGATACGCAGTATTTT	CASSWNRDRGSDTQYF
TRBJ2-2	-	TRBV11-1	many	TGTGCCAGCAGCCTGTCCACCGGGGAGCTGTTTTTT	CASSLSTGELFF